These T cell receptor beta chains were read from a single sample in a study of regulatory T cells in long-lasting Graves disease. TCRdb redid the calling of the multiplex PCR reads with MiXCR, one entry per CDR3 protein. The table has around 340,000 distinct CDR3 sequences, around 20% seen once; the top ten hold less than 30%. Sequenced here: peripheral blood mononuclear cells (PBMCs), sampled when the disease was refractory, from a patient treated with antithyroid drugs. The receptors were sampled from a female donor with Graves disease. Both conserved end residues are trimmed from each CDR3. D genes are given only for firm matches.

d_gene: .; j_gene: TRBJ2-5; v_gene: TRBV28; CDR3aa: ASSLVGQQETQY
d_gene: .; j_gene: TRBJ2-7; v_gene: TRBV19; CDR3aa: ASNGGSSYEQY
d_gene: TRBD2; j_gene: TRBJ2-2; v_gene: TRBV11-2; CDR3aa: ASSSLGSGGSTGELF
d_gene: .; j_gene: TRBJ2-7; v_gene: TRBV12-3/TRBV12-4; CDR3aa: ASSFDTGYEQY
d_gene: TRBD1; j_gene: TRBJ2-2; v_gene: TRBV27; CDR3aa: ASSLGTGSIGELF
d_gene: .; j_gene: TRBJ2-5; v_gene: TRBV27; CDR3aa: ASSLGEAQETQY
d_gene: .; j_gene: TRBJ2-6; v_gene: TRBV6-5; CDR3aa: ASSYAPWGGANVLT
d_gene: .; j_gene: TRBJ1-5; v_gene: TRBV7-9; CDR3aa: ASSLNPTGRDQPQH
d_gene: TRBD1; j_gene: TRBJ1-1; v_gene: TRBV28; CDR3aa: ASSLGGTGGAKSEAF
d_gene: .; j_gene: TRBJ2-7; v_gene: TRBV6-2/TRBV6-3; CDR3aa: ASRRATYEQY
d_gene: .; j_gene: TRBJ2-5; v_gene: TRBV19; CDR3aa: ASSRGGETQY
d_gene: TRBD1; j_gene: TRBJ2-5; v_gene: TRBV29-1; CDR3aa: SARVGQQETRY
d_gene: TRBD1; j_gene: TRBJ1-1; v_gene: TRBV2; CDR3aa: ASSTPGQGTAF
d_gene: .; j_gene: TRBJ2-1; v_gene: TRBV2; CDR3aa: ASKEGQGYNEQF
d_gene: .; j_gene: TRBJ1-1; v_gene: TRBV28; CDR3aa: ASTKNFEAF
d_gene: .; j_gene: TRBJ1-1; v_gene: TRBV5-1; CDR3aa: ASSLATGLTEAF
d_gene: .; j_gene: TRBJ1-4; v_gene: TRBV18; CDR3aa: ASSPGSSVEELF
d_gene: TRBD2; j_gene: TRBJ2-7; v_gene: TRBV27; CDR3aa: ASRLAGVGTYEQY
d_gene: TRBD1; j_gene: TRBJ2-3; v_gene: TRBV9; CDR3aa: ASSAGQASTDTQY
d_gene: .; j_gene: TRBJ1-3; v_gene: TRBV30; CDR3aa: AWTFDSVGNTIY
d_gene: TRBD2; j_gene: TRBJ2-7; v_gene: TRBV10-3; CDR3aa: AISEVTSGGYEQY
d_gene: .; j_gene: TRBJ2-7; v_gene: TRBV5-6; CDR3aa: ASSLGMGWEQY
d_gene: TRBD1; j_gene: TRBJ2-3; v_gene: TRBV12-3/TRBV12-4; CDR3aa: ASSSPRTGATDAQY
d_gene: TRBD2; j_gene: TRBJ2-1; v_gene: TRBV7-2; CDR3aa: ASSPTSMRNEQF
d_gene: TRBD2; j_gene: TRBJ2-7; v_gene: TRBV7-2; CDR3aa: ASSFTQRERFSYEQY
d_gene: TRBD2; j_gene: TRBJ2-3; v_gene: TRBV28; CDR3aa: ASSAPGLGIDTQY
d_gene: .; j_gene: TRBJ2-2; v_gene: TRBV30; CDR3aa: AWSGLVTGELF
d_gene: TRBD1; j_gene: TRBJ1-1; v_gene: TRBV6-2/TRBV6-3; CDR3aa: ASRSDRVGTEAF
d_gene: TRBD2; j_gene: TRBJ2-3; v_gene: TRBV18; CDR3aa: ASSPSGAWTGDTQY
d_gene: .; j_gene: TRBJ2-1; v_gene: TRBV6-2/TRBV6-3; CDR3aa: ASSYAGDNNEQF